The clone carrying this TCR beta chain was seen only once. Antigen specificity is unknown. This entry is derived from a study of cytomegalovirus exposure and HLA in healthy donors. Findings and caveats of the study: Later on, an analysis found that several of the most significant clusters appeared to be linked to common viral pathogens, which included parvovirus B19.

Researchers ran the PCR with 60 Vbeta and 13 Jbeta primers. TCRdb's table, derived via immunoSEQ multiplex PCR, lists solely in-frame clones and lacks some. This sample has about 160,000 clones, with 65% to 85% found just once. Sequenced sample: PBMCs. The receptor's source is a woman in her 40s in good health and CMV-seropositive.

This chain's CDR3 is CAWNQGIYNEQFF. In DNA form, the CDR3 reads TGTGCCTGGAACCAGGGCATCTACAATGAGCAGTTCTTC. This rearrangement joins TRBV30 to TRBJ2-1, with D perhaps TRBD1 (5 bases). CDR1 is GTSNPN and CDR2 is SVGIG in the germline V gene (reference sequence). V was clipped by 4 bases and J by 3 bases, with 10 bases between them. The CDR3 is made up of 13 amino acids. Full variable domain (missing parts from reference TRBV30 and TRBJ2-1): SQTIHQWPATLVQPVGSPLSLECTVEGTSNPNLYWYRQAAGRGLQLLFYSVGIGQISSEVPQNLSASRPQDRQFILSSKKLLLSDSGFYLCAWNQGIYNEQFFGPGTRLTVL.